The sequence of this TCR beta chain was determined in a study of beta chain features in type 1 diabetes. Points from the study as a whole: When cDNA is sequenced, cells with high TCR expression could be over-represented. Individuals with type 1 diabetes displayed fewer insertions and more deletions at VDJ junctions. The similarity of naive, central memory and Treg TCRB repertoires appeared greater among patients than among healthy donors. No resolution was reached here on whether HLA type influences TCRB rearrangement.

V lost 0 bases, J lost 5 bases, and 13 bases lay in between. CDR1 is SGHNT, CDR2 YYREEE, per germline (reference sequence). The CDR3 length is 15 residues. The isolated RNA, all of it, was reverse transcribed, so expressed TCRB transcripts were what got sequenced. Repertoires were generated with immunoSEQ multiplex PCR, while TCRdb's copy carries only in-frame clones and drops some. The sample consists of under 250,000 clones, about 14% of them appearing once. This clone was picked up one time. Its antigen is as yet unknown. Sequencing used naive CD4+ T cells from blood. This TCR derives from a woman aged 40 to 50 in good health. V usage is TRBV5-4 and J usage is TRBJ2-3; a possible D gene is TRBD2 (5 bases). The CDR3 reads CASSLVLLAGDTQYF. Written as DNA, the CDR3 is TGTGCCAGCAGCTTGGTATTGCTAGCCGGAGATACGCAGTATTTT. The whole variable domain, filled in from reference TRBV5-4 and TRBJ2-3, reads ETGVTQSPTHLIKTRGQQVTLRCSSQSGHNTVSWYQQALGQGPQFIFQYYREEENGRGNFPPRFSGLQFPNYSSELNVNALELDDSALYLCASSLVLLAGDTQYFGPGTRLTVL.